A single sample is the source of the 5 T cell receptor beta chains below, sequenced in a study of blood T cell repertoires in COVID-19. The table came from immunoSEQ multiplex PCR; TCRdb's copy has only in-frame clones and leaves some out. The sample has approximately 390,000 clones, around 90% seen once. What was sequenced was peripheral blood. These receptors all come from a man between 18 and 29 years old with active or convalescent COVID-19.

The V and J genes are TRBV4-1 and TRBJ2-3; tentatively, D is TRBD2 (5 bases). Trimming shortened V by 5 bases and J by 1 base, and 13 bases separated the two germline ends. The CDR3 sequence is 15 residues long. CDR1 MGHRA and CDR2 YSYEKL come from the germline V gene. The chain's CDR3 is CASSTQRYGTDTQYF. In nucleotides, the CDR3 is TGCGCCAGCAGCACCCAGCGGTACGGCACAGATACGCAGTATTTT.

This clone came up a few times. The V and J genes are TRBV5-4 and TRBJ2-1, with D possibly being TRBD2 (6 bases). CDR1 SGHNT and CDR2 YYREEE come from the germline V gene (reference sequence). This CDR3 is built from 16 residues. V dropped 4 bases and J dropped 5 bases, with 19 bases sitting between them. The CDR3 loop is CASSPQPGLANNEQFF. The CDR3 DNA is TGTGCCAGCAGCCCACAACCGGGACTTGCGAACAATGAGCAGTTCTTC. Filled out from reference TRBV5-4 and TRBJ2-1, the complete variable domain reads ETGVTQSPTHLIKTRGQQVTLRCSSQSGHNTVSWYQQALGQGPQFIFQYYREEENGRGNFPPRFSGLQFPNYSSELNVNALELDDSALYLCASSPQPGLANNEQFFGPGTRLTVL.

This rearrangement joins TRBV15 to TRBJ2-2, with 12 bases that match TRBD1. Germline trimming cut 8 bases from V and 5 bases from J; bases unmatched to any gene: 6. CDR3 length equals 15 residues. Germline values: CDR1 LNHNV, CDR2 YYDKDF (reference sequence). CDR3 in DNA: TGTGCCACCTCCCGGGACAGGGGGCGGACCGGGGAGCTGTTTTTT. This translates into CATSRDRGRTGELFF.

The chain links TRBV6-2 or TRBV6-3 to TRBJ2-7; 14 nucleotides match TRBD2. The V gene end was trimmed by 2 bases and the J gene end by 4 bases; junction bases not matched to a gene: 4. There are 16 residues in the CDR3. Germline V gene lookup returns CDR1 MNHEY and CDR2 SVGEGT. The chain's CDR3 is CASSYVRTSGRYEQYF. CDR3 DNA: TGTGCCAGCAGTTACGTTAGGACTAGCGGGAGGTACGAGCAGTACTTC.

The rearrangement joins TRBV2 to TRBJ2-1, with 8 bases lining up with TRBD1. V trimming: 3 bases; J trimming: 2 bases; junction bases outside the gene matches: 6. CDR3 length: 16 residues. The germline V gene encodes CDR1 SNHLY and CDR2 FYNNEI. In DNA form, the CDR3 reads TGTGCCAGCAGTGACCCGGACAGGGAGCCCTACAATGAGCAGTTCTTC. Encoded protein: CASSDPDREPYNEQFF. Full variable domain (outside the CDR3, taken from reference TRBV2 and TRBJ2-1): EPEVTQTPSHQVTQMGQEVILRCVPISNHLYFYWYRQILGQKVEFLVSFYNNEISEKSEIFDDQFSVERPDGSNFTLKIRSTKLEDSAMYFCASSDPDREPYNEQFFGPGTRLTVL.